The clone carrying this T cell receptor (beta chain) was seen only a few times. The antigen is not known. V dropped 0 bases and J dropped 0 bases, with 12 bases sitting between them. CDR3 length equals 17 residues. CDR1 is SNHLY and CDR2 is FYNNEI in the germline V gene. PCR used 60 Vbeta primers and 13 Jbeta primers. Data came from immunoSEQ multiplex PCR; TCRdb stores just in-frame clones and leaves some out. This sample has roughly 190,000 clones; roughly 13% occur once, and the top ten carry roughly 7.7%. These data belong to a study of cytomegalovirus exposure and HLA in healthy donors. Study-level results: Cytomegalovirus status, reportedly, was diagnosed with high specificity and sensitivity by the classifier. Compared with the roughly 670-donor mean, an Asian-associated ancestry cluster reportedly had fewer N-insertions, according to a later analysis. Across donors, presence/absence analyses took sequencing depth to be roughly uniform. A later analysis linked a missense variant in DCLRE1C to the trimming of TCR beta V and J genes.

Sequencing was done on a sample of PBMCs. This receptor was obtained from a man in his fifties in good health and CMV-seropositive. The chain uses TRBV2 and TRBJ2-1; D unresolved. CDR3 loop: CASSEASGWSSYNEQFF. The CDR3 nucleotides are TGTGCCAGCAGTGAAGCCTCCGGGTGGAGCTCCTACAATGAGCAGTTCTTC.